These 8 T cell receptor beta chains originate from one sample sequenced in a study of T cell clonality in common variable immunodeficiency. The protocol was immunoSEQ multiplex PCR, while the TCRdb copy is restricted to in-frame clones and leaves out a portion. The sample shows under 65,000 clones, none of them appearing just once. Input material: peripheral blood mononuclear cells. The receptors stem from a person aged 18 to 70 in good health.

This clone appeared many times. The sequenced fragment ends 3 residues before the CDR3 boundary, so the rest is inferred from the germline J gene. The gene calls are TRBV19 and TRBJ2-1; 10 nucleotides agree with TRBD2. CDR3 length equals 15 residues. J gave up 4 bases and V 2 bases, and 2 bases lay outside the gene matches. Germline CDR1 LNHDA, CDR2 SQIVND (reference sequence). The CDR3 bases that were read are TGTGCCAGTAGTATACTAGCGGGGGATTACAATGAG. Translating gives CASSILAGDYNE. The whole CDR3 protein reads CASSILAGDYNEQFF. The full variable domain, completed using reference TRBV19 and TRBJ2-1, is DGGITQSPKYLFRKEGQNVTLSCEQNLNHDAMYWYRQDPGQGLRLIYYSQIVNDFQKGDIAEGYSVSREKKESFPLTVTSAQKNPTAFYLCASSILAGDYNEQFFGPGTRLTVL.

This clone was detected ten times or more. The DNA read from the CDR3 is TGTGCCAGCAGTCTAAACGTCCCTGGC. Translating gives CASSLNVPG. The CDR3 reads in full as CASSLNVPGYTF. The chain links TRBV28 to TRBJ1-2; D ambiguous. The read falls 3 residues short of the CDR3 end, and the missing part is taken from the germline J gene. The CDR3 consists of 12 residues. Germline CDR1 is MDHEN and CDR2 is SYDVKM. V shed 5 bases and J shed 7 bases, with 11 bases lying between them.

As for this clone: A single base is all that separates this from a far larger clone, so a read error is likely. CDR3 bases read: TGTGCCAGCCGCCACACTAGGTCTCCCTACAATGAG. Protein: CASRHTRSPYNE. The complete CDR3 reads CASRHTRSPYNEQFF. The chain has TRBV6-2 or TRBV6-3 and TRBJ2-1; maybe TRBD2 (5 bases). The CDR3 end lies 3 residues beyond the end of the read and is filled in from the germline J gene. Trimming removed 8 bases from V and 2 bases from J, with 16 bases in between. The CDR3 runs 15 residues. Germline assignment: CDR1 MNHEY and CDR2 SVGEGT.

This clone was picked up many times. The read ends 3 residues shy of where the CDR3 ends; the end is completed using the germline J gene. V usage is TRBV12-5 and J usage is TRBJ2-7; the D gene is possibly TRBD1 (6 bases). This CDR3 is built from 15 residues. Trimming left V 4 bases short and J 0 bases short, with 13 bases between. Germline lookup yields CDR1 LGHNT and CDR2 FRNRAP. CDR3 DNA (partial): TGTGCTAGTGGTTCTAGGACAGTGGCCTCCTACGAG. Encoded protein: CASGSRTVASYE. The whole CDR3 is CASGSRTVASYEQYF.

In this sample, this clone turned up many times. The read finishes 3 residues shy of the CDR3 end, and the germline J gene is used to complete it. V is TRBV20-1 and J is TRBJ2-1; D possibly corresponds to TRBD1 (5 bases). The CDR3 loop spans 14 amino acids. Germline lookup yields CDR1 DFQATT and CDR2 SNEGSKA (reference sequence). Trimming cost V 5 bases and J 5 bases, with 16 bases left between them. The CDR3 sequence: CSAPNRRNHNEQFF. The DNA read from the CDR3 is TGCAGTGCTCCGAACAGGCGAAATCACAATGAG.

This clone was seen repeatedly, ten times or more. Read data end 3 residues before the CDR3 end; the end is taken from the germline J gene. V is TRBV20-1 and J is TRBJ2-3, with 13 bases matching TRBD2. V was pared by 6 bases and J by 4 bases, with 13 bases of the junction left unmatched. This CDR3 spans 17 amino acids. The V gene's germline CDR1 is DFQATT and CDR2 SNEGSKA (reference sequence). Incomplete CDR3 DNA: TGCAGTGCAGTTACGACTAGCGGGAGGATAGGCCCAGATACG. The encoded protein is CSAVTTSGRIGPDT. The whole CDR3 protein is CSAVTTSGRIGPDTQYF.

This clone has at least ten counts. The CDR3 region is CASSLVSGYGYTF. The sequenced CDR3 bases are TGTGCCAGCAGCTTGGTTTCGGGCTATGGC. The rearrangement joins TRBV5-6 to TRBJ1-2; D is uncertain. Read sequence stops 3 residues before the CDR3 end, and the germline J gene provides the missing end. V shed 0 bases and J shed 4 bases, with 7 bases lying between them. In germline, CDR1 is SGHDT, CDR2 YYEEEE. The CDR3 consists of 13 residues.

This clone was counted at least ten times. The read is 3 residues too short to cover the CDR3 end, so that end is filled in from the germline J gene. The chain combines TRBV7-9 with TRBJ2-5; TRBD1 matches 11 bases. The CDR3 runs 15 residues. Germline loops: CDR1 SEHNR, CDR2 FQNEAQ (reference sequence). The junction had 4 bases not matched to a gene; V was cut back by 2 bases and J by 5 bases. CDR3 DNA, as far as it was read: TGTGCCAGCAGCTTACTGGACAGGGGGCACGAGACC. Its translation: CASSLLDRGHET. The entire CDR3 reads CASSLLDRGHETQYF.